What follows are 27 T cell receptor beta chains derived from one specimen sequenced in a study of metastatic and nonmetastatic thyroid tumors. Among the patients, none had received any treatment before thyroid surgery. From the PCR reads, TCRdb re-called clones with MiXCR. This table has roughly 15,000 clones, approximately 12% appearing once. Source material: blood. The receptors come from a female donor with papillary thyroid cancer or a benign thyroid nodule (not recorded which). Some clones in this sample may be carry-over from other donors' samples.

This clone was counted between two and nine times. The chain links TRBV19 to TRBJ2-7; D perhaps matches TRBD2 (5 bases). The CDR3 sequence is 14 residues long. Germline CDR1 and CDR2: LNHDA and SQIVND (reference sequence). Trimming took off 8 bases at V and 0 bases at J, with 14 bases between the two ends. The CDR3 spells CASGRTGSSYEQYF. The CDR3 DNA reads as TGTGCCAGTGGTAGGACGGGAAGCTCCTACGAGCAGTACTTC.

Sample share makes this clone medium-sized. The CDR3 is CASSVVGTGYEQYF. CDR3 bases: TGTGCCAGCAGTGTGGTAGGGACTGGTTACGAGCAGTACTTC. The chain joins TRBV6-1 to TRBJ2-7; weak D call: TRBD2 (6 bases). This CDR3 has 14 amino acids. With 4 bases removed from V and 4 bases from J, the gap between germline ends came to 14 bases. CDR1 and CDR2 from the germline V gene are MNHNS and SASEGT.

This clone has ten or more counts. A read error is possible here, since a much larger clone lies one base away. The chain combines TRBV7-2 with TRBJ2-1; D is possibly TRBD1 or TRBD2 (6 bases each). CDR3 size: 13 residues. Germline assignment: CDR1 SGHTA and CDR2 FQGNSA. The CDR3 nucleotides are TGTGCCGGCAGCCGTTTTCGGGGGCATGAGCAGTTCTTC. It yields the protein CAGSRFRGHEQFF.

This clone was seen many times. This chain links TRBV7-8 with TRBJ2-3; D remains ambiguous. V dropped 0 bases and J dropped 14 bases, with 18 bases sitting between them. The CDR3 has 14 residues. Germline loops: CDR1 SGHVS, CDR2 FQNEAQ. This chain's CDR3 is CASSLAEANPSRYF. The CDR3 nucleotides read TGTGCCAGCAGCTTAGCCGAGGCGAATCCCTCGCGGTATTTT. Full variable domain (missing parts from reference TRBV7-8 and TRBJ2-3): GAGVSQSPRYKVAKRGQDVALRCDPISGHVSLFWYQQALGQGPEFLTYFQNEAQLDKSGLPSDRFFAERPEGSVSTLKIQRTQQEDSAVYLCASSLAEANPSRYFGPGTRLTVL.

This clone was observed many times. DNA for the CDR3: TGTGCCAGCAGCCAAGACGTCAGGGAGGGCTATGGCTACACCTTC. Translated: CASSQDVREGYGYTF. The chain combines TRBV4-2 with TRBJ1-2, with a weak D call TRBD1 (5 bases). The V end was cut by 0 bases, the J end by 4 bases, with 12 bases between. The CDR3 loop spans 15 amino acids. The germline V gene encodes CDR1 LGHNA and CDR2 YNFKEQ.

The gene calls are TRBV6-4 and TRBJ2-7; the match to TRBD2 covers 11 bases. CDR3 length: 15 residues. Germline V gene data show CDR1 as MRHNA and CDR2 as SNTAGT. J lost 5 bases, V lost 4 bases, and 7 bases had no gene match. The CDR3, as DNA: TGTGCCAGCAGTGCACTAGCGGGGGCGACCAACGAGCAGTACTTC. Translated, it gives CASSALAGATNEQYF.

Many counts were recorded for this clone. The chain is built from TRBV20-1 and TRBJ1-6; D is undetermined. V gave up 3 bases and J gave up 9 bases, with 15 bases separating them. This CDR3 comprises 14 residues. Per the germline V gene, CDR1 is DFQATT and CDR2 is SNEGSKA (reference sequence). CDR3 DNA sequence: TGCAGTGCTAGTCTGGGCTTGAAAACTTCACCCCTCCACTTT. Translation: CSASLGLKTSPLHF.

This clone is medium-sized. The chain has TRBV28 and TRBJ1-2; 7 bases line up with TRBD1. Losses at the gene ends were 6 bases for V and 5 bases for J; bases not matched to a gene: 15. The CDR3 has 16 residues. Germline V gene sequence: CDR1 MDHEN, CDR2 SYDVKM. The CDR3: CASRRGQQTILYGYTF. The DNA of the CDR3 is TGTGCCAGCAGGCGGGGACAGCAGACTATTCTATATGGCTACACCTTC.

Sample share makes this clone medium-sized. The V and J genes are TRBV5-1 and TRBJ2-7, with D possibly TRBD2 on 6 matching bases. Germline CDR1 is SGHRS and CDR2 is YFSETQ. Trimming pared 3 bases from V and 6 bases from J, leaving 16 bases between. The CDR3 is 14 residues long. This chain's CDR3 is CASSYAGLSSEQYF. The CDR3 DNA sequence: TGCGCCAGCAGCTACGCGGGGCTTAGTTCCGAGCAGTACTTC.

This clone is labeled as medium-sized. The chain combines TRBV19 with TRBJ2-1, with 7 bases that match TRBD1. The CDR3 contains 15 residues. J lost 9 bases, V lost 3 bases, and 11 bases had no gene match. The germline V gene encodes CDR1 LNHDA and CDR2 SQIVND (reference sequence). DNA of the CDR3: TGTGCCAGTAGTATTTCGTCAGGGGGAAATCCTGAGCAGTTCTTC. It yields the protein CASSISSGGNPEQFF.

On this clone: At one boundary the junction diverges from the germline segment, which might be a read error. The rearrangement joins TRBV12-3 or TRBV12-4 to TRBJ1-1, with 8 bases lining up with TRBD1. The length of the CDR3 is 16 residues. CDR3 residues: CASSETPGQANTESFF. CDR3 nucleotides: TGTGCCAGCAGCGAGACTCCGGGACAGGCGAACACTGAATCTTTCTTT.

Sample share makes this clone medium-sized. Distinct nucleotide sequences in the sample also encode this CDR3. The rearrangement joins TRBV12-3 or TRBV12-4 to TRBJ1-1; no definite D call. The ends were cut back, 6 bases at V and 4 bases at J, with 9 bases in the middle. The CDR3 runs 12 residues. CDR3 nucleotides: TGTGCCAGCAGCCTGGCGACCACTGAAGCTTTCTTT. It yields the protein CASSLATTEAFF.

This clone was picked up a small number of times. A much larger clone differs by one base, so this may be a read error. The V and J genes are TRBV20-1 and TRBJ2-5; a weak D match, TRBD2 (6 bases). V was shortened by 0 bases and J by 5 bases, with 13 bases between the two germline ends. This CDR3 has 14 residues. CDR1 and CDR2 from the germline V gene are DFQATT and SNEGSKA (reference sequence). The CDR3 loop is CSARESSALETQYF. The CDR3 coding sequence is TGCAGTGCTAGAGAGTCTAGCGCGTTGGAGACCCAGTACTTC.

By share, this clone counts as medium-sized. This chain links TRBV28 with TRBJ1-3; D gene uncertain. V lost 2 bases and J lost 0, with 2 bases in between. This CDR3 contains 13 residues. The germline V gene encodes CDR1 MDHEN and CDR2 SYDVKM. Here the CDR3 DNA reads TGTGCCAGCAGTTTAAGCTCTGGAAACACCATATATTTT. Residues: CASSLSSGNTIYF.

This clone has only a few counts. At one boundary the junction diverges from the germline segment, which might be a read error. The chain combines TRBV15 with TRBJ2-2, with 9 bases identical to TRBD1. Germline V CDR1 and CDR2: LNHNV, YYDKDF (reference sequence). The CDR3 extends over 17 amino acids. The CDR3 loop reads CATSSPGQGLFGGELFF. The DNA of the CDR3 is TGTGCCACTAGCAGTCCGGGACAGGGTCTTTTTGGCGGGGAGCTGTTTTTT.

This clone turned up a few times. At one of its ends the junction is not consistent with the germline gene, which may arise from a read error. This chain links TRBV7-6 with TRBJ2-1; D is undetermined. The length of the CDR3 is 11 residues. Germline CDR1 reads SGHVS; CDR2 reads FNYEAQ. The CDR3 spells CASSSSGEQFF. The CDR3 DNA follows: TGTGCCAGTAGCTCCAGTGGTGAGCAGTTCTTC.

Of note for this clone: Since the CDR3 does not end with the conserved phenylalanine or tryptophan, this likely comes from a read error. This sequence joins TRBV19 and TRBJ1-5; TRBD1 matches at 10 bases. Germline values: CDR1 LNHDA, CDR2 SQIVND (reference sequence). V dropped 6 bases and J dropped 1; count of bases not matched to a gene: 6. The CDR3 runs 16 residues. DNA for the CDR3: TGTGCCAGTAGGGGACAGGGGTCTAGGAGCAATCAGCCCCAGCATCTT. Translated: CASRGQGSRSNQPQHL.

This clone was counted between two and nine times. The V gene is TRBV28, the J gene TRBJ1-2, with D possibly being TRBD1 (6 bases). In germline, CDR1 is MDHEN, CDR2 SYDVKM. V dropped 6 bases and J dropped 8 bases, with 22 bases sitting between them. CDR3 length: 15 amino acids. The CDR3 protein is CASSPAYRAHGGYTF. CDR3 sequence (DNA): TGTGCCAGCAGCCCCGCGTACAGGGCTCATGGAGGCTACACCTTC.

By share, this clone counts as medium-sized. The rearrangement joins TRBV5-1 to TRBJ1-5, with D unclear. Trimming cost V 0 bases and J 5 bases, with 6 bases left between them. The length of the CDR3 is 13 residues. Germline assignment: CDR1 SGHRS and CDR2 YFSETQ. The CDR3 sequence: CASSLAGDQPQHF. CDR3 coding DNA: TGCGCCAGCAGCTTGGCCGGGGATCAGCCCCAGCATTTT.

This clone has a single count. An end of the junction differs from the germline gene, which may be a read error. This sequence joins TRBV9 and TRBJ1-2, with a weak D call TRBD1 (6 bases). The germline V gene has CDR1 SGDLS and CDR2 YYNGEE. This CDR3 contains 15 residues. CDR3 protein: CASSPRGRVYYVYTF. CDR3 coding DNA: TGTGCCAGCAGCCCCAGGGGCAGGGTTTACTATGTCTACACCTTC.

The chain is built from TRBV4-3 and TRBJ1-5; D remains unclear. The germline V gene encodes CDR1 LGHNA and CDR2 YSLEER. There are 13 residues in the CDR3. The ends were cut back, 3 bases at V and 1 base at J, with 4 bases in the middle. This CDR3 is CASSQDSNQPQHF. The DNA of the CDR3 is TGCGCCAGCAGCCAGGACAGCAATCAGCCCCAGCATTTT.

This clone was found many times. V is TRBV20-1 and J is TRBJ1-5; 7 bases agree with TRBD1. The CDR3 has 14 residues. The ends lost 0 bases at V and 7 bases at J; junction bases unmatched: 6. Looked up from germline, CDR1 is DFQATT and CDR2 is SNEGSKA (reference sequence). CDR3 loop: CSARDGRGEQPQHF. The CDR3 DNA reads TGCAGTGCTAGAGATGGCAGGGGGGAACAGCCCCAGCATTTT.

The chain is built from TRBV5-6 and TRBJ2-1; D tentatively fits TRBD1 or TRBD2 (5 bases each). The CDR3 extends over 14 amino acids. V was trimmed by 0 bases and J by 7 bases, leaving 11 bases between them. Germline loops: CDR1 SGHDT, CDR2 YYEEEE. CDR3 protein: CASSLGDPRNEQFF. In DNA form, the CDR3 reads TGTGCCAGCAGCTTGGGGGACCCCAGAAATGAGCAGTTCTTC.

This clone occurred many times. V and J are TRBV19 and TRBJ2-5, with a tentative D call TRBD2 (6 bases). CDR1 is LNHDA and CDR2 is SQIVND in the germline V gene (reference sequence). The V and J ends lost 7 bases and 3 bases respectively, with 15 bases between them. The CDR3 is 14 residues long. The CDR3 DNA reads as TGTGCCAGTACCCATACGGGGGAGAAAGAGACCCAGTACTTC. Its translation: CASTHTGEKETQYF.

This clone occurred many times. The same CDR3 is also encoded by other DNA sequences in this sample. V gene TRBV12-3 or TRBV12-4 combines with J gene TRBJ1-1; 9 bases align to TRBD1. Trimming removed 6 bases from V and 1 base from J; junction bases left unmatched: 9. This CDR3 is 16 amino acids long. The chain's CDR3 is CASSETPGQGNTEAFF. For the CDR3, the DNA is TGTGCCAGCAGCGAGACTCCGGGACAGGGGAACACTGAAGCTTTCTTT.

Only a few counts were recorded for this clone. V is TRBV7-9 and J is TRBJ1-4; D is perhaps TRBD1 (6 bases). The germline gives CDR1 SEHNR, CDR2 FQNEAQ (reference sequence). There are 14 residues in the CDR3. V shed 5 bases and J shed 7 bases, with 14 bases lying between them. The CDR3 loop reads CASSPRTASEKLFF. As DNA, the CDR3 is TGTGCCAGCAGCCCCCGGACAGCTTCTGAAAAACTGTTTTTT.

CDR3 residues: CASSDSGVGANEQFF. The CDR3 DNA reads as TGTGCCAGCAGTGACTCGGGCGTGGGGGCAAATGAGCAGTTCTTC. The chain has TRBV6-4 and TRBJ2-1; a weak D match, TRBD1 (6 bases). The CDR3 runs 15 residues. V was clipped by 0 bases and J by 7 bases, with 13 bases between them. Germline V CDR1 and CDR2: MRHNA, SNTAGT.